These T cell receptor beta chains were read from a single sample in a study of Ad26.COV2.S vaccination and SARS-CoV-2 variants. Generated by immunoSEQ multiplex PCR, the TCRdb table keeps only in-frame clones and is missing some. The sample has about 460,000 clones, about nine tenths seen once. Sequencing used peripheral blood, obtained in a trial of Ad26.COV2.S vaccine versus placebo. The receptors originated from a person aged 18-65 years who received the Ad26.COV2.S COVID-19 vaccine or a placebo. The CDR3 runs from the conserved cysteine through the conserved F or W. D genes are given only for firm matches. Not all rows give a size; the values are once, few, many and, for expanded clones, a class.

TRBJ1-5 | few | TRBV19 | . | CASSIKSNQPQHF | TGTGCCAGTAGTATCAAAAGCAATCAGCCCCAGCATTTT
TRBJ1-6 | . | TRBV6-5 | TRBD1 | CASRIRDRLTPLHF | TGTGCCAGCAGGATCCGGGACAGGTTGACACCCCTCCACTTT
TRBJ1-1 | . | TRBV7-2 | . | CASSLVHMNTEAFF | TGTGCCAGCAGCTTAGTACACATGAACACTGAAGCTTTCTTT
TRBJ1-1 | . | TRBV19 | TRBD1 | CASSKGQGAFAEAFF | TGTGCCAGTAGTAAAGGACAGGGGGCCTTCGCTGAAGCTTTCTTT
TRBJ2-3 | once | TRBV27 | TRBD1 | CASRDRGTDTQYF | TGTGCCAGCAGGGACAGGGGCACAGATACGCAGTATTTT
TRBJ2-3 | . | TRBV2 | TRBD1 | CASSVDRGTDTQYF | TGTGCCAGCAGTGTTGACAGGGGGACAGATACGCAGTATTTT
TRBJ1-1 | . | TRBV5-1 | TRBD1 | CASSSAPGQLNTEAFF | TGCGCCAGCAGCTCCGCCCCGGGACAGTTGAACACTGAAGCTTTCTTT
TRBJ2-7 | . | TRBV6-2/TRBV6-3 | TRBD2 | CASSKTSGANSYEQYF | TGTGCCAGCAGTAAGACTAGCGGGGCAAACTCCTACGAGCAGTACTTC
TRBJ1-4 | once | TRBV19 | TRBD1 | CASSSRRGQANEKLFF | TGTGCCAGTTCAAGTCGCAGGGGGCAGGCTAATGAAAAACTGTTTTTT
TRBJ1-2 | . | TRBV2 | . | CASKRGGYTF | TGTGCCAGCAAAAGGGGAGGCTACACCTTC
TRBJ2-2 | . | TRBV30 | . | CAWSLAAGELFF | TGTGCCTGGAGTCTGGCCGCCGGGGAGCTGTTTTTT
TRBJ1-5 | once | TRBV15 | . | CATSRDTESNQPQHF | TGTGCCACCAGCAGAGATACAGAAAGCAATCAGCCCCAGCATTTT
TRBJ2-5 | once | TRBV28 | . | CASTTAGKQETQYF | TGTGCCAGCACCACGGCGGGGAAACAAGAGACCCAGTACTTC
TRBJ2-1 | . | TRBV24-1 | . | CATSPGNGLGHNEQFF | TGTGCCACCAGCCCAGGAAACGGATTGGGCCACAATGAGCAGTTCTTC
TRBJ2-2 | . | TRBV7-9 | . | CASRPGQLNTGELFF | TGTGCCAGCAGACCCGGACAGTTAAACACCGGGGAGCTGTTTTTT
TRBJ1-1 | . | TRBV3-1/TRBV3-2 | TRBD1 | CASSPRDRNTEAFF | TGTGCCAGCAGCCCCCGGGACAGGAACACTGAAGCTTTCTTT
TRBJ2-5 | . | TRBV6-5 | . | CASSYSGAQETQYF | TGTGCCAGCAGTTACTCCGGTGCCCAAGAGACCCAGTACTTC
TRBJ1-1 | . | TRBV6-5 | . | CASSYSRGQNTEAFF | TGTGCCAGCAGTTACTCGAGGGGTCAGAACACTGAAGCTTTCTTT
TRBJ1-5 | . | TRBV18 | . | CASSGPNQPQHF | TGTGCCAGCTCAGGACCCAATCAGCCCCAGCATTTT
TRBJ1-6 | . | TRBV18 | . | CASSLEDVGFNSPLHF | TGTGCCAGCTCATTGGAGGACGTTGGTTTCAATTCACCCCTCCACTTT
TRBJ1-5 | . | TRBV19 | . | CASSKSSKGGSQPQHF | TGTGCCAGTAGTAAGAGTAGTAAGGGGGGGAGTCAGCCCCAGCATTTT
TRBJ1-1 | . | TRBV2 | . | CASSPGALGAEAFF | TGTGCCAGCAGTCCAGGGGCTTTAGGGGCTGAAGCTTTCTTT
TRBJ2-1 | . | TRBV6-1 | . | CASSDRLINNNEQFF | TGTGCCAGCAGTGACCGATTGATAAACAACAATGAGCAGTTCTTC
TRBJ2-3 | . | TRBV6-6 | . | CASSSSLVSTDTQYF | TGTGCCAGCAGTTCGAGCCTGGTCAGCACAGATACGCAGTATTTT
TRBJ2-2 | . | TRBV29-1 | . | CSVEDHRDGELFF | TGCAGCGTTGAAGATCACAGGGACGGGGAGCTGTTTTTT
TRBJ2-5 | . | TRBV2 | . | CASRRQFTTQETQYF | TGTGCCAGCAGAAGACAGTTTACCACTCAAGAGACCCAGTACTTC
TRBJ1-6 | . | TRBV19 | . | CASCDRNSPLHF | TGTGCCAGTTGCGACAGGAATTCACCCCTCCACTTT
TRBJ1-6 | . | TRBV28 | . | CASSLPDNYNSPLHF | TGTGCCAGCAGTTTACCAGACAACTATAATTCACCCCTCCACTTT
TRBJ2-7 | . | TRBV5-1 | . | CASSLGGSEQYF | TGCGCCAGCAGCTTGGGGGGGAGCGAGCAGTACTTC
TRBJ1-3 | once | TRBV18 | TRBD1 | CASSPGSLYYRGPGNTIYF | TGTGCCAGCTCACCCGGTTCTCTCTACTACAGGGGGCCGGGAAACACCATATATTTT
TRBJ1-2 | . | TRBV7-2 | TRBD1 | CASSLVGQGGPSYGYTF | TGTGCCAGCAGCTTAGTGGGACAGGGGGGACCCTCCTATGGCTACACCTTC
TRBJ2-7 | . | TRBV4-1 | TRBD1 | CASSQVGRGYVHEQYF | TGCGCCAGCAGCCAAGTGGGCAGGGGGTACGTCCACGAGCAGTACTTC
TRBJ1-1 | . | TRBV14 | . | CASSQTAVNTEAFF | TGTGCCAGCAGTCAGACAGCTGTGAACACTGAAGCTTTCTTT
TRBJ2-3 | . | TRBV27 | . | CASRESTDTQYF | TGTGCCAGCAGGGAGAGCACAGATACGCAGTATTTT
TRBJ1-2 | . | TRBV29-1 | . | CSATYGYTF | TGCAGCGCCACTTATGGCTACACCTTC
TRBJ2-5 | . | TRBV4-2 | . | CASSRTSLEQETQYF | TGTGCCAGCAGCCGGACAAGTCTCGAGCAAGAGACCCAGTACTTC
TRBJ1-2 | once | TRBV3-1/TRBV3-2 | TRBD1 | CASSQEWDRGSGYTF | TGTGCCAGCAGCCAAGAGTGGGACAGGGGCAGTGGCTACACCTTC
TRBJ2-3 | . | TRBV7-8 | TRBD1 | CASSLAGTDTDTQYF | TGTGCCAGCAGCTTGGCCGGGACAGACACAGATACGCAGTATTTT
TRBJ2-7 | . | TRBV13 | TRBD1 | CASSRQGGKSYEQYF | TGTGCCAGCAGCCGACAGGGGGGGAAGTCCTACGAGCAGTACTTC
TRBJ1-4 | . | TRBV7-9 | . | CASSLVAATNEKLFF | TGTGCCAGCAGCTTAGTGGCAGCAACTAATGAAAAACTGTTTTTT
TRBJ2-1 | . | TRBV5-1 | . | CASSFVGGTYNEQFF | TGCGCCAGCAGCTTTGTGGGAGGAACCTACAATGAGCAGTTCTTC
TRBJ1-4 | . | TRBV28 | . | CASSMTTLATNEKLFF | TGTGCCAGCAGCATGACGACTCTTGCAACTAATGAAAAACTGTTTTTT